This record concerns one T cell receptor beta chain sequence. This sample is part of a study of blood T cell repertoires in COVID-19. Sequenced by immunoSEQ multiplex PCR; TCRdb stores in-frame clones only, minus some. The sample has roughly 110,000 clones, roughly 85% seen once. The germline V and J ends were trimmed by 7 bases and 3 bases, with 19 bases remaining between them. This CDR3 is 15 amino acids long. Looked up from germline, CDR1 is MDHEN and CDR2 is SYDVKM. Sequenced sample: peripheral blood. The chain uses TRBV28 and TRBJ2-7; tentative D call: TRBD1 (5 bases). This clonotype was sampled from a man aged 35 to 55 with acute or convalescent COVID-19. CDR3 sequence: CASTPGAYTDYEQYF. The CDR3 DNA sequence: TGTGCCAGCACCCCTGGGGCATACACCGACTACGAGCAGTACTTC.